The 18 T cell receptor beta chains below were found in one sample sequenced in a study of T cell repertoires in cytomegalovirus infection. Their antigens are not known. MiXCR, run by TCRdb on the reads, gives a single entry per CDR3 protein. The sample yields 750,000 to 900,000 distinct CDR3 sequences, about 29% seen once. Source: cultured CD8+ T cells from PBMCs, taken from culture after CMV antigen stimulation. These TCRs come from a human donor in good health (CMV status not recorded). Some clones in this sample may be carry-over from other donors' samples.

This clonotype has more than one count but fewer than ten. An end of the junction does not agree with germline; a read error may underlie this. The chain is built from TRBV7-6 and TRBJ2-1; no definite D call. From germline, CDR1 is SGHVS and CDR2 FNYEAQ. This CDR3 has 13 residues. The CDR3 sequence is CVSSPKRTNEQFF. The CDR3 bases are TGTGTCAGCAGCCCTAAAAGGACCAATGAGCAGTTCTTC.

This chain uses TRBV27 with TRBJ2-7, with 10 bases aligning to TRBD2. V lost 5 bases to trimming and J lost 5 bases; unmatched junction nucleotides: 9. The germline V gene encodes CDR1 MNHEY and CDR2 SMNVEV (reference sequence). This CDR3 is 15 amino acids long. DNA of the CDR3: TGTGCCAGCAGTCCCCGAGTAGCGGGGGGCCACGAGCAGTACTTC. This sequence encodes CASSPRVAGGHEQYF.

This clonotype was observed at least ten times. Written as DNA, the CDR3 is TGTGCCAGCAGCTTAACTAGCGGGGGGGCATGGGATGAGCAGTTCTTC. Its translation is CASSLTSGGAWDEQFF. This sequence joins TRBV7-2 and TRBJ2-1; 13 nucleotides line up with TRBD2. In germline, CDR1 is SGHTA, CDR2 FQGNSA. The CDR3 sequence is 16 residues long. The V segment lost 2 bases and the J segment 8 bases; nucleotides outside the gene matches: 6.

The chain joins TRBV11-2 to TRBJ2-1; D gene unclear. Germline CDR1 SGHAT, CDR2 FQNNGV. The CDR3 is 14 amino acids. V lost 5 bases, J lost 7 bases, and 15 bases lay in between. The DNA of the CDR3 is TGTGCCAGCAGCACCTCCGGGTCCGGGAATGAGCAGTTCTTC. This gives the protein CASSTSGSGNEQFF.

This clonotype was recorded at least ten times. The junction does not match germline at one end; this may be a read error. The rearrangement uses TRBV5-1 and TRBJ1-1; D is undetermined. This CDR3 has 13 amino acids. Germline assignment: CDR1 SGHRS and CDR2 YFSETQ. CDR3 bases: TGTGCCAGCAGTTTCTGGGGTAACACTGAAGCTTTCTTT. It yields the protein CASSFWGNTEAFF.

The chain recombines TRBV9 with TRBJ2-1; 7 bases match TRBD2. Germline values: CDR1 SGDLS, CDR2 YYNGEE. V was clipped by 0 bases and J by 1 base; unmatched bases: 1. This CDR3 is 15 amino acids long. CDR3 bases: TGTGCCAGCAGCGTAGGCGGGGGATCCTACAATGAGCAGTTCTTC. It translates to CASSVGGGSYNEQFF.

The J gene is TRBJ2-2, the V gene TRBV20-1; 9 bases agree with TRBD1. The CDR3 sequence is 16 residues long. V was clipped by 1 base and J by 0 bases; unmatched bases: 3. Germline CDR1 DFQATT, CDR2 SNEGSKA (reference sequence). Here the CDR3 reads CSARGTGASNTGELFF. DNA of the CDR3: TGCAGTGCTAGAGGGACAGGGGCATCGAACACCGGGGAGCTGTTTTTT.

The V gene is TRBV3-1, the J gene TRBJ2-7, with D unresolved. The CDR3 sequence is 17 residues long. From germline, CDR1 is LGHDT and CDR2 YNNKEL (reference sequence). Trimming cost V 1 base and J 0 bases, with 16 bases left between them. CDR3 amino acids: CASSQGLNTGLSYEQYF. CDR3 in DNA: TGTGCCAGCAGCCAAGGCCTTAATACCGGGCTCTCCTACGAGCAGTACTTC.

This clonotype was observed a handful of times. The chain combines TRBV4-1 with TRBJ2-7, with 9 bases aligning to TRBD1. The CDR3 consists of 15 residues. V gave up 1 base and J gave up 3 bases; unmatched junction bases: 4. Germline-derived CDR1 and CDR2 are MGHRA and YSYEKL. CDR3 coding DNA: TGCGCCAGCAGCCAAGGACAGGGGGTAAGCTACGAGCAGTACGTC. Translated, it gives CASSQGQGVSYEQYV.

The CDR3 here is CASSYGTGGGFGEKLFF. The CDR3, as DNA: TGTGCCAGCAGCTACGGGACAGGGGGAGGTTTCGGCGAAAAACTGTTTTTT. The V and J genes are TRBV7-8 and TRBJ1-4, with TRBD1 matching 11 bases. Looked up from germline, CDR1 is SGHVS and CDR2 is FQNEAQ. Losses at the gene ends were 4 bases for V and 8 bases for J; bases not matched to a gene: 12. This CDR3 contains 17 residues. Based on the CDR3 plus reference TRBV7-8 and TRBJ1-4, the full variable domain is GAGVSQSPRYKVAKRGQDVALRCDPISGHVSLFWYQQALGQGPEFLTYFQNEAQLDKSGLPSDRFFAERPEGSVSTLKIQRTQQEDSAVYLCASSYGTGGGFGEKLFFGSGTQLSVL.

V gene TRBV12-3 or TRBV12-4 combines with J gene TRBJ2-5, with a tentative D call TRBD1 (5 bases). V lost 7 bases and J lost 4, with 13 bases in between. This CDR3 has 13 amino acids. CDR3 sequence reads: CASTLGVVETQYF. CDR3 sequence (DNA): TGTGCCAGCACCCTAGGGGTTGTAGAGACCCAGTACTTC.

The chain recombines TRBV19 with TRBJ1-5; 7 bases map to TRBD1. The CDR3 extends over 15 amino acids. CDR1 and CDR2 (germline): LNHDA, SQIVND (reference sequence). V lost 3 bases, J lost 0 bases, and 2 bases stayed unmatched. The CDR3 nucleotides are TGTGCCAGTAGTATGGACAGGTATAGCAATCAGCCCCAGCATTTT. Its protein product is CASSMDRYSNQPQHF.

CDR3 in amino acids: CASSPPSGRNTGELFF. CDR3 coding DNA: TGTGCCAGCAGTCCCCCTTCCGGGCGTAACACCGGGGAGCTGTTTTTT. This chain connects TRBV27 to TRBJ2-2; D unclear. V dropped 5 bases and J dropped 2 bases, with 15 bases sitting between them. The CDR3 totals 16 residues. CDR1 is MNHEY and CDR2 is SMNVEV in the germline V gene (reference sequence).

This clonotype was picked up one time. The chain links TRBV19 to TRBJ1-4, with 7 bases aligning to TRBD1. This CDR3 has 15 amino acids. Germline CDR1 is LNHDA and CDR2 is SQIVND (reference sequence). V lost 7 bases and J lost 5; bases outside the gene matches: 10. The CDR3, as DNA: TGTGCCAGTACCTACTGGACAGGCAACAATGAAAAACTGTTTTTT. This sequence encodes CASTYWTGNNEKLFF.

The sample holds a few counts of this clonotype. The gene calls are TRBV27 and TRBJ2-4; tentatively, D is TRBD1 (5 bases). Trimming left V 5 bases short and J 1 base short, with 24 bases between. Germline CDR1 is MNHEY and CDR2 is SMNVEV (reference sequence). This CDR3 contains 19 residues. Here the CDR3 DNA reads TGTGCCAGCAGTCCGCGACAGCCTCGACCTATAGGGGCCAAAAACATTCAGTACTTC. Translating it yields CASSPRQPRPIGAKNIQYF.

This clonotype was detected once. The CDR3 nucleotides read TGCGCCAGCAGCCAAATCTCCGTGAACACCGGGGAGCTGTTTTTT. It codes for CASSQISVNTGELFF. The genes are TRBV4-1 and TRBJ2-2; D is unclear. Trimming pared 2 bases from V and 1 base from J, leaving 8 bases between. The CDR3 totals 15 residues. Germline V gene data show CDR1 as MGHRA and CDR2 as YSYEKL.

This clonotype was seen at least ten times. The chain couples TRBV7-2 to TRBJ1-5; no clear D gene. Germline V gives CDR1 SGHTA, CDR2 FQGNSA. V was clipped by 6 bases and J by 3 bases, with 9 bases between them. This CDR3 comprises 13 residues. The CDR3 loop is CASRPSVNQPQHF. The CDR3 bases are TGTGCCAGCAGGCCAAGCGTCAATCAGCCCCAGCATTTT.

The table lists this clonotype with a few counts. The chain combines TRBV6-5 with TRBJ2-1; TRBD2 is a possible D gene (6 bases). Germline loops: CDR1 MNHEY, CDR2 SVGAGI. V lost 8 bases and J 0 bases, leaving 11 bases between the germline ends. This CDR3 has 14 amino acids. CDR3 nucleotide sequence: TGTGCCAGCGGGGAGGACAACTCCTACAATGAGCAGTTCTTC. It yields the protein CASGEDNSYNEQFF.